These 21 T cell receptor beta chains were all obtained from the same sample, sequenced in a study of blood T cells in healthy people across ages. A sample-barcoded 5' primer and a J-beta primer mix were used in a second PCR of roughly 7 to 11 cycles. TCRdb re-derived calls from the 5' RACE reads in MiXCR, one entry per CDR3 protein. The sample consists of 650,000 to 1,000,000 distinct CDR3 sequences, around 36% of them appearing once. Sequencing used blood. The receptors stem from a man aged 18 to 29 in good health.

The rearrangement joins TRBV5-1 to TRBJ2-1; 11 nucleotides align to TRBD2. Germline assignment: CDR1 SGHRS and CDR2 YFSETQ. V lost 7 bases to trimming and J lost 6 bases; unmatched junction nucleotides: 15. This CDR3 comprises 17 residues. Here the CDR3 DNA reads TGCGCCAGCTATGACCGGCAAACTAGCGGGGGCTCCAATGAGCAGTTCTTC. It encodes CASYDRQTSGGSNEQFF.

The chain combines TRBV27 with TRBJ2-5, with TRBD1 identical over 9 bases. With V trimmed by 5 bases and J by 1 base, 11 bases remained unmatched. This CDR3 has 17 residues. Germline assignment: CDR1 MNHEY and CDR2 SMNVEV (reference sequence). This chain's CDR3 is CASSMGQGWGLQETQYF. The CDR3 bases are TGTGCCAGCAGTATGGGACAGGGTTGGGGGCTCCAAGAGACCCAGTACTTC.

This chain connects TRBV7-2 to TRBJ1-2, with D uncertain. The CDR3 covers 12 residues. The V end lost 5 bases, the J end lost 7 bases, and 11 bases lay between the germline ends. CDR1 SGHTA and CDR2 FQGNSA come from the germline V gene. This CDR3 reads CASSQRGSGYTF. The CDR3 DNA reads TGTGCCAGCAGCCAAAGAGGGAGTGGCTACACCTTC.

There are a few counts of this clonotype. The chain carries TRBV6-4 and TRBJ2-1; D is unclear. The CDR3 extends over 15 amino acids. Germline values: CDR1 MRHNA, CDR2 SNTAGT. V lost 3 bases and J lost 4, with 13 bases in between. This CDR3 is CASSEGLGRYNEQFF. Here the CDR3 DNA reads TGTGCCAGCAGTGAAGGATTAGGCCGATACAATGAGCAGTTCTTC.

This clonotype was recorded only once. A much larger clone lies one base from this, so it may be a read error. CDR3 sequence: CATSRSYEQYF. The CDR3 DNA is TGTGCCACCAGCAGGAGCTACGAGCAGTACTTC. The rearrangement links TRBV15 to TRBJ2-5; D not resolved. The better agreement between TRBJ2-7 and the DNA end casts doubt on the J call. The CDR3 runs 11 residues. Germline values: CDR1 LNHNV, CDR2 YYDKDF (reference sequence).

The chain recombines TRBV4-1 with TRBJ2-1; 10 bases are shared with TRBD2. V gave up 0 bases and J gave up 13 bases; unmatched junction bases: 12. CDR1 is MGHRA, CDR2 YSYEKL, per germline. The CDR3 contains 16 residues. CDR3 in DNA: TGCGCCAGCAGCCAAGACATAGCGGGGGGCGAGGAGACCCAGTTCTTC. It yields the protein CASSQDIAGGEETQFF.

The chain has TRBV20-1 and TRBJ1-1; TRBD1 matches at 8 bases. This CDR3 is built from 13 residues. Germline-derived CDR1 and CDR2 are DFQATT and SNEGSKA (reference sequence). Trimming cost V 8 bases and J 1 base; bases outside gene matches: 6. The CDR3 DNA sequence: TGCAGTCCCCAGGACAGGGAGAACACTGAAGCTTTCTTT. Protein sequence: CSPQDRENTEAFF.

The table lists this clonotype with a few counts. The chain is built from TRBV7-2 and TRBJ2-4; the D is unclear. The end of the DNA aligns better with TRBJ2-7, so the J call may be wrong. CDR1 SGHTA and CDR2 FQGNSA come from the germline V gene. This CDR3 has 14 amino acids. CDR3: CASSLATQGIEQYF. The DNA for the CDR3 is TGTGCCAGCAGCTTAGCAACACAAGGCATCGAGCAGTACTTC.

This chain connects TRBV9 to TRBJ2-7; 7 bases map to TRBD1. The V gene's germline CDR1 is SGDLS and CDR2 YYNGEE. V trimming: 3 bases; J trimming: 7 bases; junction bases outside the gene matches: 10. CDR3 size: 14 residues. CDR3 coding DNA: TGTGCCAGCAGCGATGGGACAGAGGTTCGGGAGCAGTACTTC. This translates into CASSDGTEVREQYF.

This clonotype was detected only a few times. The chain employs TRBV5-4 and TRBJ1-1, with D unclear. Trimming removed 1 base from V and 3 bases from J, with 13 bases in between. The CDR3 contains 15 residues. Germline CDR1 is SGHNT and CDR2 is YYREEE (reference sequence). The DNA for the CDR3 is TGTGCCAGCAGCTTGTATGCGACACAACACACTGAAGCTTTCTTT. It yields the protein CASSLYATQHTEAFF.

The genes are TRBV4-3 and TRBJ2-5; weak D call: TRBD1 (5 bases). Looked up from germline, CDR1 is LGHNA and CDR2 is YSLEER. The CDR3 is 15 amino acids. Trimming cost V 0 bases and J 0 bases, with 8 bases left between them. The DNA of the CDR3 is TGCGCCAGCAGCCAAGATCGGACAAACCAAGAGACCCAGTACTTC. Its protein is CASSQDRTNQETQYF.

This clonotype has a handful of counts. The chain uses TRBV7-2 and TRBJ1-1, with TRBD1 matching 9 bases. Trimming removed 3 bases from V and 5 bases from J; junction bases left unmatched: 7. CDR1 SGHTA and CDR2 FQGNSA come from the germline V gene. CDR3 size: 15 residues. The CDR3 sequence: CASSFQGQGGTEAFF. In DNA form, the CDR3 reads TGTGCCAGCAGCTTCCAGGGACAGGGAGGGACTGAAGCTTTCTTT.

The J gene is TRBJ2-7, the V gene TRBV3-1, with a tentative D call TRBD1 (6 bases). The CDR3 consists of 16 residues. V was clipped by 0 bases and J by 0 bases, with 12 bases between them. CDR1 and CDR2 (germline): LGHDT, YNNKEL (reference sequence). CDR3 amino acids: CASSQEGTSSSYEQYF. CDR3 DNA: TGTGCCAGCAGCCAAGAGGGGACAAGTAGCTCCTACGAGCAGTACTTC.

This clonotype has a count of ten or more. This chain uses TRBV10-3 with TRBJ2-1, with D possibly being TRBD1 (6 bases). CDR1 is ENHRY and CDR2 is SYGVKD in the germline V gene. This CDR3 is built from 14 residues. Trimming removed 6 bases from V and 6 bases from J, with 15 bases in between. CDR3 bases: TGTGCCATCAGCTACGGACAGTTAAGCAATGAGCAGTTCTTC. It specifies CAISYGQLSNEQFF.

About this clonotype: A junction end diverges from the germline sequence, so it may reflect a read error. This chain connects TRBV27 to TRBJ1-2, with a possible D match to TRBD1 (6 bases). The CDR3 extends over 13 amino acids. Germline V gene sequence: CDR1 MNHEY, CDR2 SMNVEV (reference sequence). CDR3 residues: CASSFSAGDGYNF. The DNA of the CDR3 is TGTGCCAGCAGTTTTTCCGCAGGGGATGGCTACAACTTC.

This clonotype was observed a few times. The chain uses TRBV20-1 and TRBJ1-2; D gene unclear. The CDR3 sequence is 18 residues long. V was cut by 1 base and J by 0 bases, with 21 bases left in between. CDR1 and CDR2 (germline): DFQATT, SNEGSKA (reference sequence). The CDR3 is CSARALDEGSDPNYGYTF. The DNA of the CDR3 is TGCAGTGCTAGAGCCCTGGACGAGGGCAGTGACCCTAACTATGGCTACACCTTC.

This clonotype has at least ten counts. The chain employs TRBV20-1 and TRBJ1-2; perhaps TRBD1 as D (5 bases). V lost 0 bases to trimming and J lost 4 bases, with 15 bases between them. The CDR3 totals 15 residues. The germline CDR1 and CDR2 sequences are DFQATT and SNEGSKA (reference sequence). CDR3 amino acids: CSAREVGRIAYGYTF. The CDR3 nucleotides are TGCAGTGCTAGAGAAGTGGGGCGGATAGCCTATGGCTACACCTTC.

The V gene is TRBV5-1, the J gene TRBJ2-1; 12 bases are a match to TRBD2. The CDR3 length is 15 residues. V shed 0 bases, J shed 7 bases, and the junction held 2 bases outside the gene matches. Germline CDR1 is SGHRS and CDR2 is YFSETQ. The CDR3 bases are TGCGCCAGCAGCTTGGAACTAGCGGGGGGAAATGAGCAGTTCTTC. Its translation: CASSLELAGGNEQFF.

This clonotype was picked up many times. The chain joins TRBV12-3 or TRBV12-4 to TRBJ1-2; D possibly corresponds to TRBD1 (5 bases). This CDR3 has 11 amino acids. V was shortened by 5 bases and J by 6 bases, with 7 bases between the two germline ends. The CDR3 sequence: CASSPGDGYTF. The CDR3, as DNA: TGTGCCAGCAGTCCGGGGGATGGCTACACCTTC.

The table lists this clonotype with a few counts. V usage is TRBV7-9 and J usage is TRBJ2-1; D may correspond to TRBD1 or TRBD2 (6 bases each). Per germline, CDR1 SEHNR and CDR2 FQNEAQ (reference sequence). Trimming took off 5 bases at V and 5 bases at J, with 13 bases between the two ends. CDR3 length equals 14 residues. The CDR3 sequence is CASSAGGGNNEQFF. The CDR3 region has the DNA TGTGCCAGCAGCGCCGGGGGCGGGAACAATGAGCAGTTCTTC.

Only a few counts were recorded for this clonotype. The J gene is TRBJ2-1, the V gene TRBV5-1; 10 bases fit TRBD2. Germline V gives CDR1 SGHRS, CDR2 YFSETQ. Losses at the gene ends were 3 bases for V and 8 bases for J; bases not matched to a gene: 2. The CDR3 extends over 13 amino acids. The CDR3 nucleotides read TGCGCCAGCAGCTCTAGCGGGGGCCATGAGCAGTTCTTC. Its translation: CASSSSGGHEQFF.